This T cell receptor (beta chain) was sequenced in a study of blood T cells in healthy people across ages. On the study more broadly: About one barcoded beta molecule per two T cells was captured by template switching.

Samples had at least 7 million PBMCs isolated from them. Primed by a sample-barcoded 5' primer and a J-beta primer mix, a second PCR proceeded for 7 to 11 cycles. Via MiXCR, TCRdb re-called the 5' RACE reads, giving one row per CDR3 protein. The repertoire holds 450,000 to 700,000 distinct CDR3 sequences, with about 25% as singletons. CDR3 length: 16 amino acids. Sequencing used blood. The V gene is TRBV21-1, the J gene TRBJ2-6. TRBV21-1 is a pseudogene. The receptor was isolated from a woman aged 70 to 79 in good health. CDR3 loop: CASSSNRPSEANVLTF. CDR3 sequence (DNA): TGTGCCAGCAGCTCAAATCGGCCCTCTGAGGCCAACGTCCTGACTTTC.